The 7 T cell receptor beta chains in this list originate from one sample, sequenced in a study of cytomegalovirus exposure and HLA in healthy donors. Method: immunoSEQ multiplex PCR; TCRdb's copy keeps in-frame clones and lacks some. This sample carries 300,000 to 450,000 clones, roughly 90% of them seen once, and the ten largest clones take 0.8% to 0.85%. The sequenced sample consisted of PBMCs. The receptors were gathered from a woman under 30 in good health and CMV-seronegative.

The chain uses TRBV7-3 and TRBJ2-3; no clear D. V was clipped by 5 bases and J by 3 bases, with 12 bases between them. Germline-derived CDR1 and CDR2 are SGHTA and FQGTGA. This CDR3 contains 14 residues. The CDR3 loop reads CASSPTRRTDTQYF. The CDR3 nucleotides read TGTGCCAGCAGCCCCACCCGGCGGACAGATACGCAGTATTTT.

V and J are TRBV28 and TRBJ2-7, with D tentatively TRBD2 (5 bases). Germline V gene sequence: CDR1 MDHEN, CDR2 SYDVKM. The CDR3 is 15 amino acids. Trimming stripped 5 bases from V and 0 bases from J, with 14 bases between. CDR3 amino acids: CASSLGGLSSYEQYF. CDR3 DNA: TGTGCCAGCAGTCTCGGAGGCCTGTCCTCCTACGAGCAGTACTTC.

The V gene is TRBV11-1, the J gene TRBJ2-2, with TRBD1 as a possible D gene (6 bases). Trimming cost V 8 bases and J 0 bases, with 22 bases left between them. This CDR3 region has 18 residues. Germline V lookup: CDR1 SGHAT, CDR2 FQDESV (reference sequence). CDR3 DNA: TGTGCCAGCTCCGCCCGGGCCAGGGGTATTCCGAACACCGGGGAGCTGTTTTTT. This translates into CASSARARGIPNTGELFF.

This chain uses TRBV18 with TRBJ2-3; D not resolved. CDR3 length equals 14 residues. With 5 bases removed from V and 0 bases from J, the gap between germline ends came to 9 bases. Germline V lookup: CDR1 KGHSH, CDR2 LQKENI. CDR3 sequence reads: CASSVLSSTDTQYF. In DNA, the CDR3 is TGTGCCAGCTCAGTTTTGAGTAGCACAGATACGCAGTATTTT.

J is TRBJ2-3 and V is TRBV9, with 13 bases aligning to TRBD2. Germline CDR1 SGDLS, CDR2 YYNGEE. The CDR3 has 19 residues. V lost 0 bases, J lost 2 bases, and 9 bases stayed unmatched. CDR3 loop: CASSVGLAGGKPSTDTQYF. The DNA for the CDR3 is TGTGCCAGCAGCGTAGGACTAGCGGGAGGCAAACCCTCCACAGATACGCAGTATTTT.

The chain is built from TRBV6-5 and TRBJ1-1; 8 bases align to TRBD1. Germline CDR1 MNHEY, CDR2 SVGAGI. CDR3 length equals 14 residues. V shed 5 bases, J shed 5 bases, and the junction held 7 bases outside the gene matches. The CDR3 reads CASSQTTGVTEAFF. CDR3 DNA: TGTGCCAGCAGTCAGACGACAGGGGTTACTGAAGCTTTCTTT.

The rearrangement uses TRBV27 and TRBJ2-3; 8 bases align to TRBD2. V shed 8 bases and J 1 base; nucleotides not matched to a gene: 2. The CDR3 is 13 residues long. Germline CDR1 and CDR2: MNHEY and SMNVEV (reference sequence). CDR3 bases: TGTGCCAGCCGAGCGGGAGGCACAGATACGCAGTATTTT. As protein: CASRAGGTDTQYF.